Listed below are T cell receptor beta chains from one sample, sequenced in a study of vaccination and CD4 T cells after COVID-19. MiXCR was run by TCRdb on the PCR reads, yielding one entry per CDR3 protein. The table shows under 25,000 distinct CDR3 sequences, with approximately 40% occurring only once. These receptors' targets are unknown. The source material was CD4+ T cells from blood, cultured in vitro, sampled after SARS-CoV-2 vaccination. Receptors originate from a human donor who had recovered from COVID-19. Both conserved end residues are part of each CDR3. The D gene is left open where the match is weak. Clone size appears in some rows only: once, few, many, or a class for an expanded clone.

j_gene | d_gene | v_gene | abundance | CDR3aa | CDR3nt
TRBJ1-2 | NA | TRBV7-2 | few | CASSPGGAGAGGYTF | TGTGCCAGCAGCCCCGGGGGGGCGGGGGCCGGTGGCTACACCTTC
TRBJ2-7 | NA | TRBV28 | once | CASSSAGQSDF | TGTGCCAGCAGTTCCGCGGGACAATCGGACTTC
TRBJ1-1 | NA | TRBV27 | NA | CASSFGVATEAFF | TGTGCCAGCAGTTTTGGGGTTGCCACTGAAGCTTTCTTT
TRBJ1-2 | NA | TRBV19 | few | CASSLQTSNYGYTF | TGTGCCAGTAGTTTACAGACATCTAACTATGGCTACACCTTC
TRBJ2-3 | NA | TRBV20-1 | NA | CSARPETLTDTQYF | TGCAGTGCTAGACCCGAGACCCTTACAGATACGCAGTATTTT
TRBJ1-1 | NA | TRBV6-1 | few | CASSAKGRVSNTEAFF | TGTGCCAGCAGTGCGAAGGGACGGGTATCGAACACTGAAGCTTTCTTT
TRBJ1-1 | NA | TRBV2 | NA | CASSDPGLDTEAFF | TGTGCCAGCAGTGATCCGGGGTTGGACACTGAAGCTTTCTTT
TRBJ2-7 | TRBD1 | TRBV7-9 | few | CASSPGGPYEQYF | TGTGCCAGCAGCCCAGGGGGTCCCTACGAGCAGTACTTC
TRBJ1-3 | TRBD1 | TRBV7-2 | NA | CASSNTGGTIYF | TGTGCCAGCAGCAATACAGGGGGCACCATATATTTT
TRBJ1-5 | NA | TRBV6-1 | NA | CASSLPGGNSNQPQHF | TGTGCCAGCAGCTTACCTGGAGGGAATAGCAATCAGCCCCAGCATTTT
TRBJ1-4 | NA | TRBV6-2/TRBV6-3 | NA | CASSRQATLGEKLFF | TGTGCCAGCAGCCGACAGGCCACTCTGGGTGAAAAACTGTTTTTT
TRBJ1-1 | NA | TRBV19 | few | CASSPTGLMNTEAFF | TGTGCCAGTAGTCCGACAGGACTAATGAACACTGAAGCTTTCTTT
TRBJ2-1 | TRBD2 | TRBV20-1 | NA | CSAQRLAGVGPYNEQFF | TGCAGTGCCCAAAGACTAGCGGGAGTTGGGCCCTACAATGAGCAGTTCTTC
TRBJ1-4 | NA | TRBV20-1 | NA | CSASFEGINEKLFF | TGCAGTGCTAGCTTTGAAGGCATTAATGAAAAACTGTTTTTT
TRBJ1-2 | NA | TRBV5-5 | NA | CASYLGGRTYGYTF | TGTGCCAGCTACCTCGGGGGACGTACCTATGGCTACACCTTC
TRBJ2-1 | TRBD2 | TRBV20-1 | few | CSASGLAGGLEQFF | TGCAGTGCTAGCGGACTAGCGGGAGGGCTCGAGCAGTTCTTC
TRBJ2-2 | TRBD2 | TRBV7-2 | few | CASSLERGTRELFF | TGTGCCAGCAGCTTAGAGCGGGGGACCCGGGAGCTGTTTTTT
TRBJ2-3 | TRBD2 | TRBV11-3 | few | CASTKRAAGGPTDTQYF | TGTGCCAGCACCAAGAGGGCAGCGGGAGGACCCACAGATACGCAGTATTTT
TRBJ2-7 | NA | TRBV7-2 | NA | CASSLSSTSSYEQYF | TGTGCCAGCAGCTTAAGCTCCACGAGCTCCTACGAGCAGTACTTC
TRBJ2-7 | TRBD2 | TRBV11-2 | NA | CASSRQGLAGYEQYF | TGTGCCAGCAGCCGACAAGGACTAGCGGGTTACGAGCAGTACTTC
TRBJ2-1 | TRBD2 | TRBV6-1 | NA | CASSPGTSGVNEQFF | TGTGCCAGCAGCCCCGGGACTAGCGGCGTCAATGAGCAGTTCTTC
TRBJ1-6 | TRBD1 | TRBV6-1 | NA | CASSPGTGGTNYNSPLHF | TGTGCCAGCAGCCCCGGGACAGGGGGGACCAACTATAATTCACCCCTCCACTTT
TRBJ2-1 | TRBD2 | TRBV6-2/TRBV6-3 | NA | CASTRTSGNNEQFF | TGTGCCAGCACGCGGACTAGCGGTAACAATGAGCAGTTCTTC
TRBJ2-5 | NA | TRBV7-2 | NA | CASSLVFRPETQYF | TGTGCCAGCAGCTTAGTTTTTCGCCCCGAGACCCAGTACTTC
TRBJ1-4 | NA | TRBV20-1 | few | CSARMGNEKLFF | TGCAGTGCTAGGATGGGGAATGAAAAACTGTTTTTT
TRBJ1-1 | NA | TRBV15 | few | CATSRTVNTEAFF | TGTGCCACCAGTAGGACAGTGAACACTGAAGCTTTCTTT
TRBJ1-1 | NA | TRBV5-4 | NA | CASSLSGAGGVNTEAFF | TGTGCCAGCAGCTTGAGTGGGGCTGGGGGCGTTAACACTGAAGCTTTCTTT